The next 10 T cell receptor beta chains were all read from a single sample in a study of blood T cell repertoires in COVID-19. The protocol was immunoSEQ multiplex PCR, while the TCRdb copy is restricted to in-frame clones and leaves out a portion. The sample lists around 250,000 clones; roughly 84% were seen once. Input material: PBMCs or T cells enriched from blood (not recorded which). The receptors were sampled from a woman between 45 and 60 years old who had been exposed to COVID-19.

The V and J genes are TRBV5-6 and TRBJ2-1; 9 bases match TRBD1. V lost 4 bases, J lost 5 bases, and 7 bases stayed unmatched. The CDR3 is 15 amino acids. Germline CDR1 and CDR2: SGHDT and YYEEEE. The CDR3 DNA reads TGTGCCAGCAGCCTGGGGACAGGGTGGGACAATGAGCAGTTCTTC. The encoded protein is CASSLGTGWDNEQFF.

The J gene is TRBJ1-2, the V gene TRBV28, with D possibly being TRBD1 (6 bases). CDR3 length: 15 residues. CDR1 is MDHEN and CDR2 is SYDVKM in the germline V gene. The ends were cut back, 8 bases at V and 4 bases at J, with 20 bases in the middle. This CDR3 is CASSTAGGLGYGYTF. DNA for the CDR3: TGTGCCAGCTCAACGGCGGGGGGGCTCGGCTATGGCTACACCTTC.

This chain joins TRBV4-3 and TRBJ1-1; TRBD1 matches at 7 bases. This CDR3 has 14 residues. Trimming removed 3 bases from V and 4 bases from J; junction bases left unmatched: 5. Germline-derived CDR1 and CDR2 are LGHNA and YSLEER. CDR3 protein: CASSQRQGFTEAFF. The DNA of the CDR3 is TGCGCCAGCAGCCAGAGACAGGGATTCACTGAAGCTTTCTTT.

This chain links TRBV28 with TRBJ1-4, with unresolved D. This CDR3 has 15 amino acids. V was clipped by 5 bases and J by 0 bases, with 10 bases between them. Germline CDR1 and CDR2: MDHEN and SYDVKM. The CDR3 reads CASSDSTATNEKLFF. The CDR3 nucleotides read TGTGCCAGCAGTGATTCAACAGCAACTAATGAAAAACTGTTTTTT.

This clone was seen just once. The V and J genes are TRBV5-1 and TRBJ2-1; D might be TRBD1 (5 bases). This CDR3 is 15 amino acids long. Trimming left V 2 bases short and J 3 bases short, with 12 bases between. CDR1 and CDR2 (germline): SGHRS, YFSETQ. CDR3 region: CASSLDFDSYNEQFF. CDR3 nucleotides: TGCGCCAGCAGCTTAGATTTCGACAGCTACAATGAGCAGTTCTTC.

The J gene is TRBJ2-7, the V gene TRBV7-2, with 15 positions matching TRBD2. Germline lookup yields CDR1 SGHTA and CDR2 FQGNSA. The CDR3 loop spans 17 amino acids. J was trimmed by 4 bases and V by 5 bases; bases with no gene match: 9. The CDR3 region is CASSPGLAGGIRYEQYF. The CDR3, as DNA: TGTGCCAGCAGCCCTGGACTAGCGGGGGGGATAAGATACGAGCAGTACTTC.

This clone has more than one count but fewer than ten. The rearrangement links TRBV2 to TRBJ1-2; D is possibly TRBD1 (5 bases). The CDR3 has 14 residues. Trimming took off 1 base at V and 4 bases at J, with 10 bases between the two ends. Germline-derived CDR1 and CDR2 are SNHLY and FYNNEI. The CDR3 here is CASSEGQGLYGYTF. Here the CDR3 DNA reads TGTGCCAGCAGTGAAGGTCAGGGCCTCTATGGCTACACCTTC.

The V and J genes are TRBV5-1 and TRBJ1-1; 7 positions match TRBD1. CDR1 and CDR2 from the germline V gene are SGHRS and YFSETQ. The J segment lost 11 bases and the V segment lost 3 bases, leaving 10 bases of the junction unmatched. The CDR3 extends over 13 amino acids. The CDR3 DNA follows: TGCGCCAGCAGCTACAGGGGCCCCGGGGACGCTTTCTTT. It codes for CASSYRGPGDAFF. Looking up the rest from reference TRBV5-1 and TRBJ1-1 gives the full variable domain: KAGVTQTPRYLIKTRGQQVTLSCSPISGHRSVSWYQQTPGQGLQFLFEYFSETQRNKGNFPGRFSGRQFSNSRSEMNVSTLELGDSALYLCASSYRGPGDAFFGQGTRLTVV.

The gene calls are TRBV5-6 and TRBJ1-4; 8 bases are shared with TRBD1. This CDR3 region has 16 residues. The junction had 5 bases not matched to a gene; V was cut back by 1 base and J by 3 bases. The germline V gene has CDR1 SGHDT and CDR2 YYEEEE. The CDR3 is CASSLQGQGSNEKLFF. The DNA for the CDR3 is TGTGCCAGCAGCTTGCAAGGACAGGGTTCTAATGAAAAACTGTTTTTT.

The V gene is TRBV5-4, the J gene TRBJ2-7; possible D gene TRBD2, 5 bases. V was cut by 4 bases and J by 2 bases, with 13 bases left in between. Germline CDR1 SGHNT, CDR2 YYREEE (reference sequence). This CDR3 region has 14 residues. The CDR3 nucleotides read TGTGCCAGCAGCAGTGACGGGGAAGCCTACGAGCAGTACTTC. It codes for CASSSDGEAYEQYF.